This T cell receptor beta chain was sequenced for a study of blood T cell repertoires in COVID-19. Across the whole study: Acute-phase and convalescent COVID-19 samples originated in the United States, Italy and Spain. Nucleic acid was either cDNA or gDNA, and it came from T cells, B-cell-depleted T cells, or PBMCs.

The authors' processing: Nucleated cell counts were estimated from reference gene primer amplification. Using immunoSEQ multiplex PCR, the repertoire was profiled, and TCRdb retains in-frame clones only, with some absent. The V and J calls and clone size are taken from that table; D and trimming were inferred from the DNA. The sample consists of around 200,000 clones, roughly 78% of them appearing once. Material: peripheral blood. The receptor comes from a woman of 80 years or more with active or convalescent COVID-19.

CDR3 sequence (DNA): TGTGCCAGCAGCCCAACAGGGGGTTGGAATCAGCCCCAGCATTTT. It is translated as CASSPTGGWNQPQHF. The chain carries TRBV2 and TRBJ1-5; 8 nucleotides match TRBD1. The V and J ends lost 6 bases and 4 bases, in that order; junction bases with no gene match: 8. Per germline, CDR1 SNHLY and CDR2 FYNNEI. The CDR3 totals 15 residues.